This T cell receptor (beta chain) comes out of a study of breast tumors, draining lymph nodes, adjacent tissues. This clonotype was counted many times. Samples came from axillary lymph nodes draining the breast cancer. V was shortened by 6 bases and J by 9 bases, with 15 bases between the two germline ends. CDR1 is MNHEY, CDR2 SVGAGI, per germline. This CDR3 is built from 14 residues. Each CDR3 protein gets one entry after TCRdb re-called the multiplex PCR reads with MiXCR. The data hold over 130,000 distinct CDR3 sequences, with roughly 33% observed a single time. Material for sequencing was axillary lymph node tissue. The receptor was isolated from a female donor with breast cancer. Some clones in this sample may be carry-over from other donors' samples. The V and J genes are TRBV6-5 and TRBJ1-6; D gene unclear. Here the CDR3 reads CASRPRGVGSPLHF. The CDR3 DNA reads as TGTGCCAGCAGACCTCGGGGAGTGGGTTCACCCCTCCACTTT.